A selection of T cell receptor beta chains follows, all from one sample in a study of early T cells in non-severe SARS-CoV-2 infection. TCRdb analysed the 5' RACE reads with MiXCR anew, one entry per CDR3 protein. In the table there are fewer than 85,000 distinct CDR3 sequences, over 9% of which are singletons. The sample taken for sequencing was whole blood. The receptor source for this set is an adult who was a healthcare worker with PCR-confirmed SARS-CoV-2 infection or an uninfected control (not recorded which). The CDR3 runs from the conserved cysteine through the conserved F or W. Fields, in order: V gene, clone size, J gene, D gene, CDR3 DNA, CDR3 protein. A D gene is named only where the DNA matches it firmly. Clone size, where shown, is once, few, many, or a class for clones that have expanded.

TRBV20-1	many	TRBJ1-6	-	TGCAGTGCTTCCAACCCCTCTACCGCTGCGTCACCCCTCCACTTT	CSASNPSTAASPLHF
TRBV14	few	TRBJ2-1	TRBD2	TGTGCCAGCAGGAAGGTCGCGGGAGGATTAAGTGAGCAGTTCTTC	CASRKVAGGLSEQFF
TRBV5-1	-	TRBJ2-1	-	TGCGCCAGCAGCTTCGTAAGGAGGACCGACTACAATGAGCAGTTCTTC	CASSFVRRTDYNEQFF
TRBV28	many	TRBJ1-3	-	TGTGCCAGCACGGAGAACAGGGTATGGAGTGGAAACACCATATATTTT	CASTENRVWSGNTIYF
TRBV24-1	many	TRBJ2-3	-	TGTGCCACCAGTGATTTAGGACAGCGGAGGAATACGCAGTATTTT	CATSDLGQRRNTQYF
TRBV2	-	TRBJ2-2	TRBD2	TGTGCCAGCAGTGTGATTAGCGGGATGACCGGGGAGCTGTTTTTT	CASSVISGMTGELFF
TRBV13	few	TRBJ2-2	-	TGTGCCAGCAGCTTAGCCCCCGGGGAGCTGTTTTTT	CASSLAPGELFF
TRBV28	many	TRBJ2-2	-	TGTGCCAGCAGTTCGTACACCGGGGAGCTGTTTTTT	CASSSYTGELFF
TRBV7-9	-	TRBJ2-1	TRBD2	TGTGCCAGCAGATCCGGGACTAGCGGGATCTCCTACAATGAGCAGTTCTTC	CASRSGTSGISYNEQFF
TRBV20-1	-	TRBJ1-4	-	TGCAGTGCTAGAGGAACAGGCCGAGGGGGGTCTAATGAAAAACTGTTTTTT	CSARGTGRGGSNEKLFF
TRBV28	-	TRBJ1-1	-	TGTGCCAGCAGTTTACTGGGACTTGAAGCTTTCTTT	CASSLLGLEAFF
TRBV20-1	-	TRBJ1-3	-	TGCAGTGCTAGAGTTAAATTGGCTGGAAACACCATATATTTT	CSARVKLAGNTIYF
TRBV2	many	TRBJ2-7	-	TGTGCCAGCAGTGAGCCGTACAGGGAGGGACGTCCTTTC	CASSEPYREGRPF
TRBV4-2	few	TRBJ1-4	-	TGTGCCAGCAGCCAAGCCTCAGGGGCGACAATTAATGAAAAACTGTTTTTT	CASSQASGATINEKLFF
TRBV24-1	few	TRBJ1-1	-	TGTGCCACCAGTGATTCCGGGCCAGGCCGCACTGAAGCTTTCTTT	CATSDSGPGRTEAFF
TRBV10-3	many	TRBJ2-6	TRBD2	TGTGCCATGGGCGGGGGGCCCGTTATAGGGGCCAACGTCCTGACTTTC	CAMGGGPVIGANVLTF
TRBV25-1	-	TRBJ2-7	-	TGTGCCAGCAGTGAAGGGGGCTCGTTAGGCTACGAGCAGTACTTC	CASSEGGSLGYEQYF
TRBV29-1	once	TRBJ2-5	-	TGCAGCGTTGCTAGGGAGGAGACCCAGTACTTC	CSVAREETQYF
TRBV14	-	TRBJ1-4	-	TGTGCCAGCAGCCGCGGGACCATTAATGAAAAACTGTTTTTT	CASSRGTINEKLFF
TRBV3-1	many	TRBJ1-5	-	TGTGCCAGCAGCCAAGATGCCTCCTTAAATCAGCCCCAGCATTTT	CASSQDASLNQPQHF
TRBV28	-	TRBJ1-2	-	TGTGCCAGCAGTTTTGCGGGGGCGGGTTATGGCTACACCTTC	CASSFAGAGYGYTF